Below are 27 T cell receptor beta chains sequenced from a single sample in a study of follicular helper T cells after annual influenza vaccination. Assay: immunoSEQ multiplex PCR; the TCRdb copy retains only in-frame clones and omits some. This table holds about 8,700 clones, around 86% found once. Time point given: 2015-2016 season, 7 days after influenza vaccination. The material sequenced was CXCR5+ CD38- circulating T follicular helper cells from blood, taken 7 days after influenza vaccination. Subset in this sample: circulating Tfh, non-naive CD4+CXCR5+PD-1+ (ICOS+CD38+ or ICOS-CD38-). These receptors all come from an adult who received the influenza vaccine.

The chain has TRBV2 and TRBJ2-3; 8 nucleotides line up with TRBD2. Germline CDR1 reads SNHLY; CDR2 reads FYNNEI. The J segment lost 1 base and the V segment lost 4 bases, leaving 7 bases of the junction unmatched. The CDR3 runs 16 residues. DNA for the CDR3: TGTGCCAGCAGTGGTAGTGTTAGCGGGGGCACAGATACGCAGTATTTT. Its protein is CASSGSVSGGTDTQYF.

The sample holds one count of this clone. The chain combines TRBV19 with TRBJ2-3; 7 nucleotides agree with TRBD2. V gave up 5 bases and J gave up 4 bases; unmatched junction bases: 15. Per germline, CDR1 LNHDA and CDR2 SQIVND (reference sequence). The CDR3 runs 17 residues. CDR3 sequence: CASSQYPQRGNSDTQYF. In DNA form, the CDR3 reads TGTGCCAGTAGTCAATACCCCCAGCGGGGCAACTCAGATACGCAGTATTTT.

The chain uses TRBV30 and TRBJ2-4; no firm D call. The CDR3 is made up of 12 amino acids. Trimming took off 4 bases at V and 7 bases at J, with 11 bases between the two ends. Germline V CDR1 and CDR2: GTSNPN, SVGIG (reference sequence). CDR3 sequence reads: CAWNPTANIQYF. CDR3 coding DNA: TGTGCCTGGAACCCCACGGCGAACATTCAGTACTTC.

This chain uses TRBV5-6 with TRBJ1-4; TRBD1 agrees at 11 bases. Trimming at V came to 3 bases and at J to 8 bases, leaving 6 bases not matched to a gene. Germline V gives CDR1 SGHDT, CDR2 YYEEEE. The CDR3 sequence is 15 residues long. The CDR3 DNA reads TGTGCCAGCAGCTCCGGACAGGGGGCAGGGGAAAAACTGTTTTTT. This encodes CASSSGQGAGEKLFF.

This clone was counted a single time. This sequence joins TRBV2 and TRBJ2-4; 11 bases map to TRBD1. The CDR3 sequence is 12 residues long. The germline CDR1 and CDR2 sequences are SNHLY and FYNNEI. V was pared by 9 bases and J by 9 bases, with 4 bases of the junction left unmatched. The CDR3 here is CASRDRGSIQYF. In DNA, the CDR3 is TGTGCCAGTAGGGACAGGGGGTCCATTCAGTACTTC.

This chain uses TRBV2 with TRBJ1-2; 9 nucleotides match TRBD1. The CDR3 covers 15 residues. After removal of 3 bases from V and 4 bases from J, the junction contained 6 bases not matched to a gene. The germline V gene encodes CDR1 SNHLY and CDR2 FYNNEI. The CDR3 spells CASSDGTGNVYGYTF. CDR3 sequence (DNA): TGTGCCAGCAGTGATGGGACAGGGAATGTCTATGGCTACACCTTC. The full variable domain, with the rest looked up from reference TRBV2 and TRBJ1-2, is EPEVTQTPSHQVTQMGQEVILRCVPISNHLYFYWYRQILGQKVEFLVSFYNNEISEKSEIFDDQFSVERPDGSNFTLKIRSTKLEDSAMYFCASSDGTGNVYGYTFGSGTRLTVV.

The rearrangement links TRBV28 to TRBJ1-3, with D perhaps matching TRBD1 (6 bases). Per the germline V gene, CDR1 is MDHEN and CDR2 is SYDVKM. This CDR3 is 15 amino acids long. The V end lost 7 bases, the J end lost 0 bases, and 13 bases lay between the germline ends. This CDR3 reads CASTAGTLSGNTIYF. The CDR3 DNA reads TGTGCCAGCACCGCCGGGACACTCTCTGGAAACACCATATATTTT.

This chain joins TRBV28 and TRBJ1-2, with D tentatively TRBD1 (5 bases). Trimming left V 7 bases short and J 2 bases short, with 17 bases between. Looked up from germline, CDR1 is MDHEN and CDR2 is SYDVKM. The CDR3 consists of 15 residues. CDR3 in DNA: TGTGCCAGCATTCAGACAGCCACCCTAAACTATGGCTACACCTTC. Its protein is CASIQTATLNYGYTF.

This clone was seen only once. V is TRBV29-1 and J is TRBJ2-5, with 11 bases aligning to TRBD2. CDR3 length: 12 residues. V was pared by 6 bases and J by 5 bases, with 2 bases of the junction left unmatched. Germline V gives CDR1 SQVTM, CDR2 ANQGSEA. The CDR3 sequence is CSVWTSGETQYF. In DNA, the CDR3 is TGCAGCGTCTGGACTAGCGGGGAGACCCAGTACTTC.

The chain combines TRBV5-4 with TRBJ2-5; 10 bases map to TRBD1. Germline V gene sequence: CDR1 SGHNT, CDR2 YYREEE (reference sequence). Germline trimming cut 2 bases from V and 5 bases from J; bases unmatched to any gene: 3. The CDR3 extends over 14 amino acids. CDR3 region: CASSLGDRGETQYF. The CDR3, as DNA: TGTGCCAGCAGCTTAGGGGACAGGGGTGAGACCCAGTACTTC.

V gene TRBV7-6 combines with J gene TRBJ2-3; D remains ambiguous. This CDR3 has 14 residues. The ends were cut back, 2 bases at V and 2 bases at J, with 8 bases in the middle. The germline CDR1 and CDR2 sequences are SGHVS and FNYEAQ. The CDR3 loop is CASSLNIHTDTQYF. The CDR3 coding sequence is TGTGCCAGCAGCTTAAATATTCACACAGATACGCAGTATTTT.

The V call is TRBV6-6, the J call TRBJ1-5; D may be TRBD1 (6 bases). The length of the CDR3 is 14 residues. Germline CDR1 MNHNY, CDR2 SVGAGI (reference sequence). V lost 5 bases and J lost 4, with 12 bases in between. DNA of the CDR3: TGTGCCAGCAGTGATTTGGGGGCAAATCAGCCCCAGCATTTT. Its translation: CASSDLGANQPQHF.

The chain has TRBV11-2 and TRBJ2-7, with TRBD1 matching 7 bases. V lost 8 bases to trimming and J lost 0 bases; unmatched junction nucleotides: 10. Germline V gene data show CDR1 as SGHAT and CDR2 as FQNNGV. CDR3 size: 15 residues. CDR3 DNA sequence: TGTGCCAGCGGAGAACCGGGACAGCCCTCCTACGAGCAGTACTTC. It codes for CASGEPGQPSYEQYF.

The V gene is TRBV10-2, the J gene TRBJ1-3, with D perhaps TRBD1 (5 bases). Germline V gene data show CDR1 as WSHSY and CDR2 as SAAADI. This CDR3 is 13 amino acids long. V gave up 8 bases and J gave up 2 bases, with 10 bases separating them. The CDR3 protein is CASLMGAGNTIYF. The CDR3 DNA sequence: TGCGCCAGCCTTATGGGGGCTGGAAACACCATATATTTT.

This chain uses TRBV6-5 with TRBJ1-2; weak D call: TRBD1 (5 bases). Germline V lookup: CDR1 MNHEY, CDR2 SVGAGI. This CDR3 spans 15 amino acids. Trimming shortened V by 6 bases and J by 4 bases, and 18 bases separated the two germline ends. CDR3 sequence reads: CASRGAGKMSYGYTF. CDR3 in DNA: TGTGCCAGCAGGGGAGCAGGGAAGATGAGCTATGGCTACACCTTC.

The V gene is TRBV11-2, the J gene TRBJ1-2; 8 nucleotides line up with TRBD1. Germline V gene data show CDR1 as SGHAT and CDR2 as FQNNGV. V shed 3 bases, J shed 1 base, and the junction held 1 base outside the gene matches. This CDR3 has 14 amino acids. The CDR3 DNA follows: TGTGCCAGCAGCTTTACAGGGGGTAACTATGGCTACACCTTC. It is translated as CASSFTGGNYGYTF.

This clone was seen only once. V usage is TRBV19 and J usage is TRBJ2-1, with TRBD2 matching over 7 bases. The CDR3 spans 12 residues. Per germline, CDR1 LNHDA and CDR2 SQIVND (reference sequence). J lost 8 bases, V lost 9 bases, and 7 bases had no gene match. The CDR3 reads CASRTSSHEQFF. DNA for the CDR3: TGTGCCAGCCGGACTAGTTCTCATGAGCAGTTCTTC.

The rearrangement uses TRBV7-2 and TRBJ2-7, with 9 bases that match TRBD2. Per the germline V gene, CDR1 is SGHTA and CDR2 is FQGNSA. There are 15 residues in the CDR3. The V segment lost 1 base and the J segment 2 bases; nucleotides outside the gene matches: 3. The CDR3 loop is CASSLGSSGAYEQYF. The CDR3 DNA follows: TGTGCCAGCAGCTTAGGATCTAGCGGGGCCTACGAGCAGTACTTC.

The V and J genes are TRBV2 and TRBJ2-5, with D uncertain. Looked up from germline, CDR1 is SNHLY and CDR2 is FYNNEI. This CDR3 has 12 amino acids. V lost 8 bases and J lost 1, with 8 bases in between. The CDR3: CASGQAQETQYF. The CDR3 nucleotides are TGTGCCAGCGGGCAGGCCCAAGAGACCCAGTACTTC.

CDR3 in DNA: TGTGCCAGCAGTCACCGCCAGGGGGCGGGTGGGAAGACCCAGTACTTC. This sequence encodes CASSHRQGAGGKTQYF. The rearrangement uses TRBV28 and TRBJ2-5; 8 bases fit TRBD1. The V gene end was trimmed by 5 bases and the J gene end by 6 bases; junction bases not matched to a gene: 14. Per the germline V gene, CDR1 is MDHEN and CDR2 is SYDVKM. This CDR3 is 16 amino acids long.

This clone has just one count. V usage is TRBV28 and J usage is TRBJ2-3, with a possible D match to TRBD2 (6 bases). V was trimmed by 10 bases and J by 3 bases, leaving 11 bases between them. Germline loops: CDR1 MDHEN, CDR2 SYDVKM. This CDR3 is 12 amino acids long. CDR3 in amino acids: CAITGVTDTQYF. Here the CDR3 DNA reads TGTGCCATCACGGGGGTTACAGATACGCAGTATTTT.

The chain is built from TRBV4-3 and TRBJ1-3; D is unresolved. CDR1 is LGHNA and CDR2 is YSLEER in the germline V gene. Deletions cut 4 bases from V and 4 bases from J, with 14 bases between. This CDR3 contains 15 residues. As DNA, the CDR3 is TGCGCCAGCAGCCCCTTGGAAGGTGCCGGAAACACCATATATTTT. Its translation: CASSPLEGAGNTIYF.

A single count supports this clone. The chain recombines TRBV7-9 with TRBJ2-5; the D is unclear. The CDR3 extends over 13 amino acids. Germline loops: CDR1 SEHNR, CDR2 FQNEAQ (reference sequence). Trimming pared 5 bases from V and 5 bases from J, leaving 12 bases between. The CDR3 DNA reads TGTGCCAGCAGCCCAAACTTGGGGGAGACCCAGTACTTC. Translating gives CASSPNLGETQYF.

In nucleotides, the CDR3 is TGTGCCAGTAGAGATAGACAGGGCGACTTTAATTCACCCCTCCACTTT. Translated, it gives CASRDRQGDFNSPLHF. This chain links TRBV19 with TRBJ1-6; 7 bases match TRBD1. V was pared by 6 bases and J by 6 bases, with 11 bases of the junction left unmatched. The CDR3 consists of 16 residues. Germline values: CDR1 LNHDA, CDR2 SQIVND (reference sequence).

This chain uses TRBV7-9 with TRBJ1-1; D remains ambiguous. Looked up from germline, CDR1 is SEHNR and CDR2 is FQNEAQ (reference sequence). This CDR3 has 15 residues. The V end lost 1 base, the J end lost 1 base, and 10 bases lay between the germline ends. The CDR3 reads CASSLGYARNTEAFF. The CDR3 DNA reads as TGTGCCAGCAGCTTAGGGTACGCCCGGAACACTGAAGCTTTCTTT.

This chain links TRBV15 with TRBJ1-3, with TRBD1 matching over 7 bases. From germline, CDR1 is LNHNV and CDR2 YYDKDF (reference sequence). Trimming at V came to 0 bases and at J to 0 bases, leaving 8 bases not matched to a gene. The CDR3 is 18 amino acids. This CDR3 is CATSRESFGTDSGNTIYF. The CDR3 DNA reads as TGTGCCACCAGCAGAGAGTCTTTCGGGACAGACTCTGGAAACACCATATATTTT.

The gene calls are TRBV2 and TRBJ1-1; D is ambiguous. CDR3 length equals 10 residues. From germline, CDR1 is SNHLY and CDR2 FYNNEI. Trimming stripped 8 bases from V and 4 bases from J, with 5 bases between. The CDR3 protein is CASLGTEAFF. The CDR3 DNA reads TGTGCCAGCCTGGGCACTGAAGCTTTCTTT. The whole variable domain, remainder taken from reference TRBV2 and TRBJ1-1, is EPEVTQTPSHQVTQMGQEVILRCVPISNHLYFYWYRQILGQKVEFLVSFYNNEISEKSEIFDDQFSVERPDGSNFTLKIRSTKLEDSAMYFCASLGTEAFFGQGTRLTVV.